This entry features one T cell receptor (beta chain) sequence. Only a few counts were recorded for this clone. Its target antigen remains unknown. Base qualities are missing; no much larger clone stands one base away. The immunoSEQ Assay, a bias-controlled multiplex PCR, was used to amplify TCRbeta CDR3 regions from genomic DNA. The paper's processing steps were these. Within the assay, amplification of reference gene primers was used to estimate how many nucleated cells each sample contained. To quantify the absolute abundance of each unique TCRbeta CDR3 rearrangement, sequence reads were collapsed and filtered. For each sample, productive Simpson clonality was calculated by taking the square root of Simpson's diversity index across productive rearrangements. This is the immuneACCESS table as TCRdb keeps it, with only in-frame sequences that have V and J called. A part of the clones is gone; compared with another copy, unresolved V genes explain less than half, and the rest is unexplained. V and J calls and clone size come straight from that table; D and trimming were deduced from the DNA. This sample lists a few hundred thousand clones; approximately 82% were detected once. Jointly, the top ten make up 2% to 2.5% of the sample.

This sample was included in a study of blood T cell repertoires in COVID-19 (dated by TCRdb to the early 2020s). For the wider study: Samples covering the acute and convalescent phases of COVID-19 were provided by collaborators in the United States, Italy and Spain. The prospective study material was composed of cDNA or gDNA derived from T cells, B-cell-depleted T cells, or PBMCs. Nearly every sample came with metadata listing a de-identified subject ID, COVID-19 status, age in years and sex. Subjects who had been exposed to COVID-19, were actively infected with it, or had recovered from it provided the deeply sampled blood TCRbeta repertoires that made up the dataset. Where HLA class I and class II types were available, the types were taken from metadata supplied by the sample provider, not from assay-based typing. The repertoires were released in a freely available public database intended as a resource for research on the immune response to SARS-CoV-2. The samples were drawn from the first 160 participants of the ongoing ImmuneRACE study and from 950 to 1,500 subjects provided by 6 global collaborators.

Study-wide findings and limitations: The amount of clinical and demographic metadata varied by source and participant and was provided uncurated.

Samples from volunteer blood donors who had recovered from COVID-19 were contributed by a second Seattle source. Whole blood was collected in K2EDTA tubes by collaborating institutions according to the institutions' own protocols. Collaborator samples were shipped for TCRbeta analysis as frozen whole blood, isolated PBMCs, or DNA extracted from either sample type. The CDR3 covers 15 residues, taking in both the cysteine and the phenylalanine. The read is trimmed to its CDR3 DNA, 45 bases read in frame from base 1. The germline V gene gives CDR1 as MNHEY and CDR2 as SVGAGI. V trim: 5 bases; J trim: 6 bases; unmatched bases: 6.

Sequences were obtained from peripheral blood. This chain is built from TRBV6-5 and TRBJ2-2; TRBD2 aligns with 10 central bases. This receptor was obtained from a man aged 40-50 years who had recovered from COVID-19. The sequenced DNA is TGTGCCAGCAGTACTCTAGCGGGGGTTGCCGGGGAGCTGTTTTTT. Its translation is CASSTLAGVAGELFF.